Below, 9 T cell receptor beta chains from the same sample are listed, as sequenced in a study of CD8+CD57+ T cells in acquired aplastic anemia. According to the study, genomic DNA was the template for TCR beta VDJ and CDR3 profiling. TCRdb reanalysed the reads using MiXCR and keeps one entry per CDR3 protein. The top ten hold around 4% of the sample, which has around 400,000 distinct CDR3 sequences, around 72% seen once. The sequencing sample was made of sorted CD4+, CD8+, or CD8+CD57+ T cells (not recorded which) from PBMCs. These receptors all come from a human donor in good health, serving as a control.

The rearrangement joins TRBV10-1 to TRBJ2-7; D unresolved. The germline V gene has CDR1 WNHNN and CDR2 SYGVQD (reference sequence). The CDR3 is 13 residues long. With 6 bases removed from V and 10 bases from J, the gap between germline ends came to 19 bases. This CDR3 reads CASSARKLENQYF. The CDR3 DNA reads TGCGCCAGCAGCGCCCGGAAATTGGAGAACCAGTACTTC.

A remark on this clonotype: The junction and the germline gene differ at one end; a read error may be behind it. The gene calls are TRBV7-3 and TRBJ1-1, with D unclear. Germline V CDR1 and CDR2: SGHTA, FQGTGA. The CDR3 spans 15 residues. Here the CDR3 reads CATSRERTGSTEAFF. CDR3 nucleotides: TGTGCCACCAGCAGAGAGCGGACGGGTAGCACTGAGGCTTTCTTT.

This clonotype occurred many times. This chain links TRBV12-3 or TRBV12-4 with TRBJ1-4; D is possibly TRBD1 (5 bases). Trimming stripped 0 bases from V and 8 bases from J, with 16 bases between. There are 16 residues in the CDR3. The CDR3 sequence is CASSLALGTRGEKLFF. In DNA form, the CDR3 reads TGTGCCAGCAGTTTAGCGCTCGGGACCCGGGGAGAAAAACTGTTTTTT.

The genes are TRBV19 and TRBJ1-1; no firm D call. Germline loops: CDR1 LNHDA, CDR2 SQIVND (reference sequence). The CDR3 consists of 13 residues. V dropped 10 bases and J dropped 2 bases, with 14 bases sitting between them. CDR3 bases: TGTGCCACTGCAGGACGGGTTAACACTGAAGCTTTCTTT. Translating gives CATAGRVNTEAFF.

The chain joins TRBV2 to TRBJ2-7, with D possibly TRBD1 on 6 matching bases. The CDR3 length is 16 residues. Trimming cost V 6 bases and J 5 bases, with 23 bases left between them. Germline V lookup: CDR1 SNHLY, CDR2 FYNNEI. CDR3 sequence: CASSRRCSQGIDEQYF. CDR3 DNA: TGTGCCAGCAGCAGACGGTGCAGTCAGGGGATCGACGAGCAGTACTTC.

Ten or more counts support this clonotype. The V and J genes are TRBV9 and TRBJ2-1, with 9 bases fitting TRBD2. Trimming removed 2 bases from V and 4 bases from J; junction bases left unmatched: 4. Germline loops: CDR1 SGDLS, CDR2 YYNGEE. The length of the CDR3 is 15 residues. The CDR3 region is CASSVTSGYYNEQFF. For the CDR3, the DNA is TGTGCCAGCAGCGTTACTAGCGGGTATTACAATGAGCAGTTCTTC.

Of note for this clonotype: The junction does not match germline at one end; this may be a read error. The chain links TRBV5-1 to TRBJ1-5; D possibly corresponds to TRBD1 (5 bases). Germline-derived CDR1 and CDR2 are SGHRS and YFSETQ. This CDR3 contains 15 residues. CDR3 sequence: CATSMEGYSGQPQHF. CDR3 nucleotides: TGCGCCACCAGCATGGAGGGGTATAGCGGTCAGCCCCAGCATTTT.

Regarding this clonotype: One base away lies a much larger clone, so this may be a sequencing read error. The chain joins TRBV7-8 to TRBJ1-1, with D unresolved. The CDR3 sequence is 14 residues long. CDR1 is SGHVS, CDR2 FQNEAQ, per germline. V dropped 5 bases and J dropped 12 bases, with 22 bases sitting between them. DNA of the CDR3: TGTGCCAGCAGCCAAGTTCCGGGATCCGGTGAGACTTTCTTT. It codes for CASSQVPGSGETFF.

On this clonotype: The germline gene is not matched at one end of the junction; a read error may be the cause. This sequence joins TRBV7-2 and TRBJ2-7, with a tentative D call TRBD2 (5 bases). Looked up from germline, CDR1 is SGHTA and CDR2 is FQGNSA. This CDR3 contains 13 residues. CDR3: CASSAGLPYEQHF. In nucleotides, the CDR3 is TGTGCCAGCAGCGCAGGACTCCCCTACGAGCAGCACTTC.